One sample yielded the 22 T cell receptor beta chains listed below, sequenced in a study of beta chain features in type 1 diabetes. Expressed TCRB transcripts were sequenced after all isolated RNA was converted to cDNA. This table comes from immunoSEQ multiplex PCR, and its TCRdb copy is limited to in-frame clones, with some not included. The sample holds 20,000 to 25,000 clones, more than 60% seen once. Source material: Tregs from blood. The receptors were sampled from a woman aged 40-49 years in good health.

This clone was counted only a few times. This rearrangement joins TRBV6-1 to TRBJ2-2; D not certain. Germline values: CDR1 MNHNS, CDR2 SASEGT. This CDR3 contains 12 residues. Trimming took off 2 bases at V and 7 bases at J, with 5 bases between the two ends. CDR3 protein: CASSETGGELFF. CDR3 nucleotides: TGTGCCAGCAGTGAAACCGGCGGGGAGCTGTTTTTT.

The chain is built from TRBV7-9 and TRBJ2-7, with 10 bases aligning to TRBD1. The CDR3 runs 15 residues. Trimming took 3 bases from V and 2 from J; bases not matched to a gene: 4. CDR1 and CDR2 from the germline V gene are SEHNR and FQNEAQ (reference sequence). DNA of the CDR3: TGTGCCAGCAGCTTTGCCGGGACAGGGGCCTACGAGCAGTACTTC. Amino acids: CASSFAGTGAYEQYF.

This clone was recorded once. V is TRBV9 and J is TRBJ1-1; perhaps TRBD1 as D (5 bases). Trimming pared 2 bases from V and 8 bases from J, leaving 16 bases between. This CDR3 spans 14 amino acids. Germline-derived CDR1 and CDR2 are SGDLS and YYNGEE. The CDR3, as DNA: TGTGCCAGCAGCGTTATCGACGGGGCGGGAGAAGCTTTCTTT. Translated, it gives CASSVIDGAGEAFF.

Note on this clone: The same CDR3 can be traced to other DNA sequences in this sample. This rearrangement joins TRBV4-3 to TRBJ1-1; D not certain. There are 13 residues in the CDR3. CDR1 and CDR2 from the germline V gene are LGHNA and YSLEER. Trimming cost V 0 bases and J 7 bases, with 9 bases left between them. CDR3: CASSQDLKSEAFF. As DNA, the CDR3 is TGCGCCAGCAGCCAAGATCTGAAGAGTGAAGCTTTCTTT.

The chain joins TRBV25-1 to TRBJ2-6; D gene ambiguous. The length of the CDR3 is 12 residues. V lost 5 bases to trimming and J lost 4 bases, with 3 bases between them. Germline CDR1 reads MGHDK; CDR2 reads SYGVNS. The CDR3 loop reads CASSPGANVLTF. The CDR3 DNA follows: TGTGCCAGCAGTCCAGGGGCCAACGTCCTGACTTTC.

The chain is built from TRBV5-1 and TRBJ1-4; 9 positions agree with TRBD1. Germline V gene lookup returns CDR1 SGHRS and CDR2 YFSETQ. The CDR3 runs 17 residues. Losses at the gene ends were 0 bases for V and 8 bases for J; bases not matched to a gene: 11. CDR3 DNA sequence: TGCGCCAGCAGCTTGGGTCAACTAAGACAGGGGGACGAAAAACTGTTTTTT. Translated: CASSLGQLRQGDEKLFF.

This clone came up a few times. CDR3 DNA: TGCGCCAGCAGCCAAGCGGGGGCTACCTACAATGAGCAGTTCTTC. Protein sequence: CASSQAGATYNEQFF. The rearrangement uses TRBV5-1 and TRBJ2-1; TRBD2 aligns across 8 bases. The trim removed 4 bases at V and 2 bases at J, leaving 5 bases unmatched. Germline loops: CDR1 SGHRS, CDR2 YFSETQ. This CDR3 is built from 15 residues.

The chain has TRBV4-1 and TRBJ2-1, with a weak D call TRBD1 (6 bases). The CDR3 spans 14 residues. V lost 4 bases and J 8 bases, leaving 15 bases between the germline ends. The germline gives CDR1 MGHRA, CDR2 YSYEKL. The CDR3 reads CASSLIGQWDEQFF. In nucleotides, the CDR3 is TGCGCCAGCAGCCTTATTGGACAGTGGGATGAGCAGTTCTTC.

This clone has only a few counts. This rearrangement joins TRBV23-1 to TRBJ1-3, with D possibly being TRBD1 (6 bases). TRBV23-1 is sorted into the ORF group, with uncertain function. CDR3 length equals 16 residues. The V and J ends lost 9 bases and 0 bases respectively, with 18 bases between them. The CDR3 DNA follows: TGCGCCAGGATGACAGGATGGAATCACTCTGGAAACACCATATATTTT. This codes for CARMTGWNHSGNTIYF.

This clone is judged medium-sized (0.01 to 0.1%). This chain uses TRBV29-1 with TRBJ2-3, with a weak D call TRBD2 (7 bases). The CDR3 sequence is 12 residues long. V dropped 4 bases and J dropped 5 bases, with 10 bases sitting between them. The V gene's germline CDR1 is SQVTM and CDR2 ANQGSEA. DNA of the CDR3: TGCAGCGTTGCGGGGGGCGTAGATACGCAGTATTTT. Its translation is CSVAGGVDTQYF.

This chain joins TRBV2 and TRBJ2-5; 7 positions agree with TRBD2. V lost 3 bases, J lost 6 bases, and 7 bases stayed unmatched. Germline V lookup: CDR1 SNHLY, CDR2 FYNNEI. This CDR3 region has 14 residues. CDR3 in DNA: TGTGCCAGCAGTGAGACGGGGGGTGTTCAGACCCAGTACTTC. Its translation: CASSETGGVQTQYF.

The genes are TRBV18 and TRBJ1-5; 7 bases are a match to TRBD1. Germline V gives CDR1 KGHSH, CDR2 LQKENI. V was clipped by 0 bases and J by 2 bases; unmatched bases: 10. This CDR3 region has 18 residues. The DNA for the CDR3 is TGTGCCAGCTCACCACCTTCCGCCAGGGGGTCTGGCAATCAGCCCCAGCATTTT. Protein product: CASSPPSARGSGNQPQHF.

The chain joins TRBV5-6 to TRBJ2-4; 8 bases are shared with TRBD1. Germline V gene data show CDR1 as SGHDT and CDR2 as YYEEEE. V lost 4 bases to trimming and J lost 6 bases; unmatched junction nucleotides: 9. CDR3 length: 15 residues. This CDR3 is CASSRGQGAGNIQYF. The CDR3 nucleotides read TGTGCCAGCAGCCGGGGCCAGGGGGCCGGAAACATTCAGTACTTC.

CDR3 coding DNA: TGCGCCAGCAGCACGCGGACAGGGGACGTTTCACCCCTCCACTTT. Its translation: CASSTRTGDVSPLHF. The J gene is TRBJ1-6, the V gene TRBV5-1; 9 bases align to TRBD1. This CDR3 contains 15 residues. Germline V gene sequence: CDR1 SGHRS, CDR2 YFSETQ. Trimming cost V 4 bases and J 9 bases; bases outside gene matches: 8.

This clone was seen just once. V usage is TRBV18 and J usage is TRBJ2-5; possible D gene TRBD1, 6 bases. The CDR3 runs to 14 residues. With 3 bases removed from V and 2 bases from J, the gap between germline ends came to 10 bases. Germline CDR1 KGHSH, CDR2 LQKENI. CDR3 DNA sequence: TGTGCCAGCTCACCGCAGGGGTTTCAAGAGACCCAGTACTTC. It is translated as CASSPQGFQETQYF.

The chain carries TRBV10-3 and TRBJ2-5; 8 nucleotides line up with TRBD1. The V gene end was trimmed by 4 bases and the J gene end by 1 base; junction bases not matched to a gene: 5. The germline V gene encodes CDR1 ENHRY and CDR2 SYGVKD. The CDR3 contains 15 residues. In DNA form, the CDR3 reads TGTGCCATCAGTGTTGGGACAGGACTCCAAGAGACCCAGTACTTC. It yields the protein CAISVGTGLQETQYF.

The chain recombines TRBV6-6 with TRBJ2-5, with a possible D match to TRBD2 (6 bases). Trimming removed 7 bases at V and 4 bases at J, with 13 bases between. The germline CDR1 and CDR2 sequences are MNHNY and SVGAGI (reference sequence). This CDR3 contains 13 residues. In DNA form, the CDR3 reads TGTGCCAGCAACTTCCTGGGGGGAGAGACCCAGTACTTC. Encoded protein: CASNFLGGETQYF.

Turning to this clone: The sample has other DNA sequences that encode this CDR3 too. The chain carries TRBV19 and TRBJ2-7; D unresolved. The germline V and J ends were trimmed by 10 bases and 7 bases, with 17 bases remaining between them. Germline CDR1 LNHDA, CDR2 SQIVND (reference sequence). The CDR3 has 12 residues. The CDR3 reads CATQSPIGEQYF. CDR3 DNA: TGTGCCACCCAGTCCCCAATTGGTGAGCAGTACTTC.

This clone has only one observation. The chain joins TRBV2 to TRBJ2-1; 7 nucleotides agree with TRBD1. CDR1 and CDR2 (germline): SNHLY, FYNNEI. This CDR3 region has 15 residues. V was clipped by 4 bases and J by 1 base; unmatched bases: 4. The chain's CDR3 is CASSVTGESYNEQFF. The CDR3 region has the DNA TGTGCCAGCAGTGTTACAGGGGAGTCCTACAATGAGCAGTTCTTC.

This sequence joins TRBV19 and TRBJ1-2, with 10 bases aligning to TRBD1. Trimming at V came to 10 bases and at J to 7 bases, leaving 12 bases not matched to a gene. The CDR3 is made up of 14 amino acids. The germline V gene encodes CDR1 LNHDA and CDR2 SQIVND (reference sequence). The CDR3 is CATGDRGYLSGYTF. In DNA form, the CDR3 reads TGTGCCACCGGGGACAGGGGTTATTTATCTGGCTACACCTTC.

This clone showed up just a few times. This chain uses TRBV2 with TRBJ2-5; the D gene is possibly TRBD1 (6 bases). The CDR3 runs 15 residues. Between the trimmed V and J ends, which lost 6 bases and 0 bases, there was a span of 14 bases. Germline CDR1 SNHLY, CDR2 FYNNEI. The CDR3 protein is CASSPPGHYQETQYF. The CDR3 coding sequence is TGTGCCAGCAGCCCCCCGGGACATTACCAAGAGACCCAGTACTTC.

This chain links TRBV7-9 with TRBJ1-2; 10 bases match TRBD1. V shed 5 bases and J 6 bases; nucleotides not matched to a gene: 3. The length of the CDR3 is 13 residues. Germline V gene lookup returns CDR1 SEHNR and CDR2 FQNEAQ (reference sequence). CDR3 nucleotides: TGTGCCAGCAGCCGTGGGACAGGGGATGGCTACACCTTC. This translates into CASSRGTGDGYTF.